This passage covers 13 T cell receptor beta chains from one sample sequenced in a study of cytomegalovirus exposure and HLA in healthy donors. Primers: 60 Vbeta forward and 13 Jbeta reverse. Method: immunoSEQ multiplex PCR; TCRdb's copy keeps in-frame clones and lacks some. The sample has roughly 120,000 clones, approximately 76% seen once. Sequencing used PBMCs. The receptors shown here come from a man between 60 and 75 years old in good health and CMV-seropositive.

The chain has TRBV5-1 and TRBJ1-3, with D possibly matching TRBD1 (6 bases). V lost 2 bases and J lost 4, with 7 bases in between. The CDR3 is 13 amino acids. The germline V gene has CDR1 SGHRS and CDR2 YFSETQ. Here the CDR3 DNA reads TGCGCCAGCAGCTTAACAGGGGGAAACACCATATATTTT. This encodes CASSLTGGNTIYF.

The V and J genes are TRBV5-1 and TRBJ1-1, with 7 bases lining up with TRBD1. J gave up 4 bases and V 3 bases, and 6 bases lay outside the gene matches. CDR3 length: 14 amino acids. Germline V gene sequence: CDR1 SGHRS, CDR2 YFSETQ. The CDR3 sequence is CASSSRRDSTEAFF. CDR3 coding DNA: TGCGCCAGCAGCTCCCGCCGGGACAGCACTGAAGCTTTCTTT. Full variable domain (remainder filled in from reference TRBV5-1 and TRBJ1-1): KAGVTQTPRYLIKTRGQQVTLSCSPISGHRSVSWYQQTPGQGLQFLFEYFSETQRNKGNFPGRFSGRQFSNSRSEMNVSTLELGDSALYLCASSSRRDSTEAFFGQGTRLTVV.

DNA for the CDR3: TGTGCCAGCAAGGGACAGGGGAACACTGAAGCTTTCTTT. It codes for CASKGQGNTEAFF. The rearrangement uses TRBV11-3 and TRBJ1-1; 9 bases are shared with TRBD1. V dropped 7 bases and J dropped 1; count of bases not matched to a gene: 1. Germline V CDR1 and CDR2: SGHNT, YENEEA. The CDR3 consists of 13 residues.

The rearrangement joins TRBV7-2 to TRBJ2-3, with TRBD2 matching 9 bases. Germline CDR1 and CDR2: SGHTA and FQGNSA. The CDR3 contains 15 residues. V shed 4 bases, J shed 5 bases, and the junction held 7 bases outside the gene matches. Here the CDR3 reads CASSSKRGAGDTQYF. For the CDR3, the DNA is TGTGCCAGCAGCTCCAAGCGGGGGGCAGGAGATACGCAGTATTTT.

The chain joins TRBV25-1 to TRBJ1-2, with D possibly TRBD1 on 6 matching bases. V gave up 8 bases and J gave up 4 bases, with 14 bases separating them. The CDR3 spans 13 residues. The germline V gene has CDR1 MGHDK and CDR2 SYGVNS. CDR3 region: CASFKGVGYGYTF. The CDR3 coding sequence is TGTGCCAGCTTCAAGGGGGTGGGCTATGGCTACACCTTC.

The chain joins TRBV28 to TRBJ2-2; the match to TRBD1 covers 7 bases. With V trimmed by 8 bases and J by 0 bases, 6 bases remained unmatched. CDR1 is MDHEN, CDR2 SYDVKM, per germline. The CDR3 has 15 amino acids. The CDR3: CASFAGTANTGELFF. CDR3 sequence (DNA): TGTGCCAGCTTCGCCGGGACAGCGAACACCGGGGAGCTGTTTTTT.

The genes are TRBV4-1 and TRBJ2-3, with D perhaps matching TRBD2 (5 bases). The V end lost 0 bases, the J end lost 4 bases, and 17 bases lay between the germline ends. The germline V gene has CDR1 MGHRA and CDR2 YSYEKL. The CDR3 totals 17 residues. The CDR3 nucleotides are TGCGCCAGCAGCCAAGATCAGATCAGCGGTTATTCAGATACGCAGTATTTT. Translated, it gives CASSQDQISGYSDTQYF.

The chain recombines TRBV10-3 with TRBJ2-7; D not resolved. In germline, CDR1 is ENHRY, CDR2 SYGVKD. Trimming took off 0 bases at V and 0 bases at J, with 9 bases between the two ends. The CDR3 loop spans 15 amino acids. CDR3 amino acids: CAISESSGSSYEQYF. The DNA of the CDR3 is TGTGCCATCAGTGAGTCATCGGGTAGCTCCTACGAGCAGTACTTC.

This clone has just one count. Other DNA sequences of this sample code for an identical CDR3. CDR3 sequence (DNA): TGTGCCAGCAGCTTCCCGGGACAGGGTGGGGAGCAGTACTTC. This sequence encodes CASSFPGQGGEQYF. The chain employs TRBV7-9 and TRBJ2-7; 9 bases align to TRBD1. This CDR3 contains 14 residues. Per the germline V gene, CDR1 is SEHNR and CDR2 is FQNEAQ (reference sequence). The V gene end was trimmed by 3 bases and the J gene end by 7 bases; junction bases not matched to a gene: 7.

This clone was recorded a few times. The J gene is TRBJ1-1, the V gene TRBV4-2, with no clear D. Trimming cost V 4 bases and J 0 bases, with 6 bases left between them. CDR1 and CDR2 (germline): LGHNA, YNFKEQ. The CDR3 spans 13 residues. In DNA form, the CDR3 reads TGTGCCAGCAGCCTTACAGTGAACACTGAAGCTTTCTTT. Translated: CASSLTVNTEAFF.

The chain employs TRBV11-2 and TRBJ2-5, with a weak D call TRBD2 (5 bases). The germline V gene encodes CDR1 SGHAT and CDR2 FQNNGV. Trimming took 3 bases from V and 1 from J, leaving 12 bases between them. The CDR3 contains 15 residues. CDR3 coding DNA: TGTGCCAGCAGCTTCAGAGGGCAGATCCAAGAGACCCAGTACTTC. Translation gives CASSFRGQIQETQYF.

The CDR3, as DNA: TGTGCCAGCAGTGTCAGGGGAAGGGGCTACGAGCAGTACTTC. Translating gives CASSVRGRGYEQYF. V is TRBV6-1 and J is TRBJ2-7; TRBD1 might be the D (6 bases). Trimming pared 4 bases from V and 3 bases from J, leaving 13 bases between. The germline gives CDR1 MNHNS, CDR2 SASEGT. The CDR3 runs 14 residues.

V gene TRBV2 combines with J gene TRBJ2-1; 10 bases are a match to TRBD2. Germline loops: CDR1 SNHLY, CDR2 FYNNEI. The CDR3 covers 16 residues. The V and J ends lost 2 bases and 2 bases, in that order; junction bases with no gene match: 3. The CDR3 loop reads CASSELSGGAYNEQFF. CDR3 DNA sequence: TGTGCCAGCAGTGAATTGAGCGGGGGGGCCTACAATGAGCAGTTCTTC.